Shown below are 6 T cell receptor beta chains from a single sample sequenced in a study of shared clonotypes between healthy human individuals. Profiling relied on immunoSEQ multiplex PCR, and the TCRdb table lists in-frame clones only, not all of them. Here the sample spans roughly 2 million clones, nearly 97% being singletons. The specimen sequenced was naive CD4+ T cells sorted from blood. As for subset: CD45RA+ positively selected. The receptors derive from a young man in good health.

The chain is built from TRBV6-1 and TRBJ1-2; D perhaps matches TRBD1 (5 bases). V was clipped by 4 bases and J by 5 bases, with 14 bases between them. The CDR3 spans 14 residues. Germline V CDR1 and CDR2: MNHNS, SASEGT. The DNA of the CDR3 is TGTGCCAGCAGTGTGCGCAGGGAGCCGTATGGCTACACCTTC. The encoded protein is CASSVRREPYGYTF.

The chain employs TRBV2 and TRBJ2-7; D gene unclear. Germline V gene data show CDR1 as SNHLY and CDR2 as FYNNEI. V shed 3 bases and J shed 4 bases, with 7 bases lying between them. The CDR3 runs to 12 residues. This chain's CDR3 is CASSDDGYEQYF. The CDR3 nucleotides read TGTGCCAGCAGTGACGATGGGTACGAGCAGTACTTC.

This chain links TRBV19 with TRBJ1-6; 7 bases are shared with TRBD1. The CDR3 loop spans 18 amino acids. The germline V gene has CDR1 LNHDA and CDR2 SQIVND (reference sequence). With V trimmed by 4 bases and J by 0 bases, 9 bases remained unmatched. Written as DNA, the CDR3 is TGTGCCAGTAGTAGGGGACAGCAATCCGTCTCCTATAATTCACCCCTCCACTTT. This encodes CASSRGQQSVSYNSPLHF.

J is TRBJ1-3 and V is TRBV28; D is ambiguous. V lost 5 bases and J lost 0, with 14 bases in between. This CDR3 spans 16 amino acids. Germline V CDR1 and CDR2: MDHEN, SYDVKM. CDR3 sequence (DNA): TGTGCCAGCAGTCCAGGCCCACTCAGCTCTGGAAACACCATATATTTT. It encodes CASSPGPLSSGNTIYF.

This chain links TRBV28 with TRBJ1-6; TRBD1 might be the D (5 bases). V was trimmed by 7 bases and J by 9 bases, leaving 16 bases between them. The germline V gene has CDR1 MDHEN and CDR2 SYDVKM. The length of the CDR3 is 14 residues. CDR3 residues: CASTLGGFGSPLHF. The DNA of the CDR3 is TGTGCCAGCACCCTCGGGGGGTTTGGTTCACCCCTCCACTTT.

CDR3 sequence: CATTHGVGRYGYTF. The CDR3 DNA is TGTGCCACTACTCATGGAGTGGGCCGGTATGGCTACACCTTC. V is TRBV5-5 and J is TRBJ1-2; no clear D. Germline V gives CDR1 SGHKS, CDR2 YYEKEE (reference sequence). The germline V and J ends were trimmed by 9 bases and 5 bases, with 20 bases remaining between them. The CDR3 loop spans 14 amino acids. Drawing the rest from reference TRBV5-5 and TRBJ1-2, the complete variable domain is DAGVTQSPTHLIKTRGQQVTLRCSPISGHKSVSWYQQVLGQGPQFIFQYYEKEERGRGNFPDRFSARQFPNYSSELNVNALLLGDSALYLCATTHGVGRYGYTFGSGTRLTVV.